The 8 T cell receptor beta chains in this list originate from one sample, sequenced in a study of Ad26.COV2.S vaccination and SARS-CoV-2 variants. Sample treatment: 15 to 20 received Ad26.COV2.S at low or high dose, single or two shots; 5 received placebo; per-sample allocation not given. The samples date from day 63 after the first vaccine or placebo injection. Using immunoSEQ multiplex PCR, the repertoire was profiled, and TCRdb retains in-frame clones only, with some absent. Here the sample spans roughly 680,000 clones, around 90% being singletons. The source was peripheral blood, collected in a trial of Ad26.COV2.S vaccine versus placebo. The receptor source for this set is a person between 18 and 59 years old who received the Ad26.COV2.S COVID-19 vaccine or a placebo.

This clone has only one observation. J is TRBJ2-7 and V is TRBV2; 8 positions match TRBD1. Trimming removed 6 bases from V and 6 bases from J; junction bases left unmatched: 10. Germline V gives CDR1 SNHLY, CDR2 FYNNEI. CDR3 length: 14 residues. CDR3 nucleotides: TGTGCCAGCAGGGAGGACAGGGTGAAAGGCGAGCAGTACTTC. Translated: CASREDRVKGEQYF.

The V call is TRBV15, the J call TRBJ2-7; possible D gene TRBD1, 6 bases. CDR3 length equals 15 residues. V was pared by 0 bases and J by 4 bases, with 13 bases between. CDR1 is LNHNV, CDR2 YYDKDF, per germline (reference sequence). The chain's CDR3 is CATSRDPGTQYEQYF. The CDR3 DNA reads TGTGCCACCAGCAGAGATCCCGGGACACAATACGAGCAGTACTTC.

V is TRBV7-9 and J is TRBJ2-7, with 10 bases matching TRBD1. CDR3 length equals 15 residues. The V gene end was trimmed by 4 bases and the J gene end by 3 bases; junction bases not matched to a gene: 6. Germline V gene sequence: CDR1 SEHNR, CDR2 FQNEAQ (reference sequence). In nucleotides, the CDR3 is TGTGCCAGCAGCTCTGGGACAGGGGTCCTCTACGAGCAGTACTTC. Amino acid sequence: CASSSGTGVLYEQYF. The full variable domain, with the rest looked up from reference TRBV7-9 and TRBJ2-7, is DTGVSQNPRHKITKRGQNVTFRCDPISEHNRLYWYRQTLGQGPEFLTYFQNEAQLEKSRLLSDRFSAERPKGSFSTLEIQRTEQGDSAMYLCASSSGTGVLYEQYFGPGTRLTVT.

Here the CDR3 DNA reads TGTGCCAGTACGGGACTAGCTAGGGCCAATGAGCAGTTCTTC. The encoded protein is CASTGLARANEQFF. This sequence joins TRBV19 and TRBJ2-1, with 9 positions matching TRBD2. The germline gives CDR1 LNHDA, CDR2 SQIVND (reference sequence). This CDR3 is built from 14 residues. Losses at the gene ends were 7 bases for V and 6 bases for J; bases not matched to a gene: 7.

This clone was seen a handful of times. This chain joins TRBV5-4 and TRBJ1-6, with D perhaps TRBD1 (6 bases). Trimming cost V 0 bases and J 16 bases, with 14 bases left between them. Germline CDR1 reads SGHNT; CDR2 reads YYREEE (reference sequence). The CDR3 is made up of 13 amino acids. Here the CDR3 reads CASSLGRGLELHF. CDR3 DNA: TGTGCCAGCAGCTTGGGCAGGGGCCTAGAGCTCCACTTT.

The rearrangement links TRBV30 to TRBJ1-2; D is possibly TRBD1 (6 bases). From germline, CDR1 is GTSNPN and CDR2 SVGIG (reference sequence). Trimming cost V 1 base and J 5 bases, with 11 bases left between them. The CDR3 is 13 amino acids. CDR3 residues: CAWSETGMYGYTF. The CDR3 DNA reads TGTGCCTGGAGTGAAACAGGGATGTATGGCTACACCTTC.

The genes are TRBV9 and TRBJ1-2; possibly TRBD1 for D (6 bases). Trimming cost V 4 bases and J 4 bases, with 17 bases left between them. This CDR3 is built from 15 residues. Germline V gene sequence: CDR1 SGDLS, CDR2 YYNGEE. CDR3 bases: TGTGCCAGCAGCTCCCAAGCCGGGACACGCTATGGCTACACCTTC. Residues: CASSSQAGTRYGYTF.

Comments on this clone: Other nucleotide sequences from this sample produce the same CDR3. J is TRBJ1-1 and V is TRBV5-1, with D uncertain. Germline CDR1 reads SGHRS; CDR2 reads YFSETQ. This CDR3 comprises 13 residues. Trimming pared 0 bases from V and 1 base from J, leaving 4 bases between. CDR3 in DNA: TGCGCCAGCAGCTTGGACGCGAACACTGAAGCTTTCTTT. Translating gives CASSLDANTEAFF.